Below, 31 T cell receptor beta chains from the same sample are listed, as sequenced in a study of CD8 T cells in Susac syndrome. It was with random hexamers that roughly 0.45 to 1 ug RNA was reverse transcribed. A single record per CDR3 protein comes from TCRdb applying MiXCR to the immunoSEQ multiplex PCR reads. The table includes 70,000 to 100,000 distinct CDR3 sequences, about 96% detected once. Sequenced sample: CD8+ T cells from PBMCs. Receptor source: a human donor with Susac syndrome.

V gene TRBV18 combines with J gene TRBJ2-7; 7 bases map to TRBD1. In germline, CDR1 is KGHSH, CDR2 LQKENI. This CDR3 region has 15 residues. Germline trimming cut 3 bases from V and 5 bases from J; bases unmatched to any gene: 10. CDR3 DNA sequence: TGTGCCAGCTCACCCCGGCAGGGGGAAGTAGACGAGCAGTACTTC. It encodes CASSPRQGEVDEQYF.

This clonotype was picked up one time. This chain links TRBV18 with TRBJ2-7; 8 nucleotides align to TRBD1. Germline V lookup: CDR1 KGHSH, CDR2 LQKENI. The J segment lost 0 bases and the V segment lost 6 bases, leaving 1 base of the junction unmatched. CDR3 length: 13 amino acids. The CDR3 loop reads CASSGQASYEQYF. In DNA, the CDR3 is TGTGCCAGCTCGGGACAGGCCTCCTACGAGCAGTACTTC.

The V gene is TRBV30, the J gene TRBJ1-2; 7 positions match TRBD1. CDR1 is GTSNPN and CDR2 is SVGIG in the germline V gene (reference sequence). The CDR3 spans 12 residues. J lost 5 bases, V lost 4 bases, and 4 bases had no gene match. CDR3 bases: TGTGCCTGGACAGGGGGACTTTATGGCTACACCTTC. Amino acids: CAWTGGLYGYTF.

This rearrangement joins TRBV4-3 to TRBJ1-1; no firm D call. Germline V lookup: CDR1 LGHNA, CDR2 YSLEER. The CDR3 contains 13 residues. V was clipped by 0 bases and J by 4 bases, with 6 bases between them. The CDR3 DNA reads as TGCGCCAGCAGCCAAGACGCGGTCACTGAAGCTTTCTTT. Translation: CASSQDAVTEAFF.

The chain uses TRBV5-1 and TRBJ1-2; weak D call: TRBD1 (6 bases). Germline CDR1 and CDR2: SGHRS and YFSETQ. The CDR3 is 15 amino acids. V lost 4 bases to trimming and J lost 3 bases, with 16 bases between them. Written as DNA, the CDR3 is TGCGCCAGCAGCGGCGGCTGGGGGGGCGACTATGGCTACACCTTC. Protein sequence: CASSGGWGGDYGYTF.

The V and J genes are TRBV9 and TRBJ2-5; D gene uncertain. CDR3 length: 15 amino acids. With 0 bases removed from V and 3 bases from J, the gap between germline ends came to 12 bases. Germline CDR1 SGDLS, CDR2 YYNGEE. CDR3 DNA sequence: TGTGCCAGCAGCGTAGATCCCCAGACCGAAGAGACCCAGTACTTC. Its protein is CASSVDPQTEETQYF.

The chain is built from TRBV3-1 and TRBJ1-2; TRBD1 aligns across 7 bases. The CDR3 covers 15 residues. V shed 1 base, J shed 5 bases, and the junction held 7 bases outside the gene matches. Germline values: CDR1 LGHDT, CDR2 YNNKEL (reference sequence). This CDR3 reads CASSQGGGGWYGYTF. The CDR3 bases are TGTGCCAGCAGCCAAGGAGGGGGCGGATGGTATGGCTACACCTTC.

CDR3 amino acids: CASSQGHNYGYTF. The CDR3 DNA follows: TGTGCCAGCAGCCAGGGACATAACTATGGCTACACCTTC. The chain links TRBV6-2 or TRBV6-3 to TRBJ1-2, with a possible D match to TRBD1 (6 bases). Germline CDR1 is MNHEY and CDR2 is SVGEGT. This CDR3 has 13 amino acids. V lost 6 bases to trimming and J lost 1 base, with 9 bases between them.

The chain joins TRBV4-1 to TRBJ1-5, with TRBD1 as a possible D gene (6 bases). V lost 0 bases, J lost 5 bases, and 8 bases lay in between. This CDR3 comprises 14 residues. The germline V gene has CDR1 MGHRA and CDR2 YSYEKL. DNA of the CDR3: TGCGCCAGCAGCCAAGAGGAGGGGGATCAGCCCCAGCATTTT. Translating gives CASSQEEGDQPQHF.

The genes are TRBV29-1 and TRBJ1-1; D is unresolved. Between the trimmed V and J ends, which lost 4 bases and 0 bases, there was a span of 18 bases. The CDR3 spans 16 residues. CDR1 SQVTM and CDR2 ANQGSEA come from the germline V gene. CDR3 region: CSVVFKWTGMNTEAFF. The CDR3 nucleotides read TGCAGCGTTGTGTTCAAGTGGACCGGAATGAACACTGAAGCTTTCTTT. The full variable domain, completed using reference TRBV29-1 and TRBJ1-1, is SAVISQKPSRDICQRGTSLTIQCQVDSQVTMMFWYRQQPGQSLTLIATANQGSEATYESGFVIDKFPISRPNLTFSTLTVSNMSPEDSSIYLCSVVFKWTGMNTEAFFGQGTRLTVV.

This clonotype was found a few times. This chain connects TRBV7-2 to TRBJ1-1; D gene unclear. The germline CDR1 and CDR2 sequences are SGHTA and FQGNSA. V lost 6 bases and J 1 base, leaving 9 bases between the germline ends. The length of the CDR3 is 13 residues. CDR3 coding DNA: TGTGCCAGCAGGAGAACGAGGAACACTGAAGCTTTCTTT. Protein sequence: CASRRTRNTEAFF.

The chain couples TRBV6-5 to TRBJ2-7, with TRBD1 matching over 10 bases. The V gene's germline CDR1 is MNHEY and CDR2 SVGAGI. J lost 7 bases, V lost 8 bases, and 5 bases had no gene match. The CDR3 is 12 residues long. The CDR3 region has the DNA TGTGCCAGCCGGGACAGGGGTTCGGAGCAGTACTTC. Translation: CASRDRGSEQYF.

The V and J genes are TRBV20-1 and TRBJ1-3, with D maybe TRBD1 (5 bases). Trimming pared 2 bases from V and 4 bases from J, leaving 12 bases between. Per the germline V gene, CDR1 is DFQATT and CDR2 is SNEGSKA (reference sequence). The CDR3 spans 14 residues. CDR3 DNA: TGCAGTGCTAGAACCGACAGTCCAGGAAACACCATATATTTT. The encoded protein is CSARTDSPGNTIYF.

The chain joins TRBV6-2 or TRBV6-3 to TRBJ1-2; a weak D match, TRBD1 (6 bases). Germline CDR1 is MNHEY and CDR2 is SVGEGT. Trimming stripped 7 bases from V and 6 bases from J, with 21 bases between. The CDR3 totals 15 residues. The CDR3 DNA sequence: TGTGCCAGCAACGACATAGGTCAGGGGTCGCATGGCTACACCTTC. It is translated as CASNDIGQGSHGYTF.

The chain uses TRBV12-3 or TRBV12-4 and TRBJ2-7, with D tentatively TRBD1 (6 bases). Trimming removed 1 base from V and 7 bases from J, with 14 bases in between. The CDR3 length is 14 residues. The CDR3 coding sequence is TGTGCCAGCAGTTTAGGGGGCAGGGGCTCTGAGCAGTACTTC. Protein: CASSLGGRGSEQYF.

The CDR3 spells CSAGRAINEKLFF. The CDR3 DNA reads TGCAGCGCGGGACGGGCGATTAATGAAAAACTGTTTTTT. This rearrangement joins TRBV29-1 to TRBJ1-4; D is possibly TRBD1 (5 bases). This CDR3 has 13 amino acids. From germline, CDR1 is SQVTM and CDR2 ANQGSEA. Trimming cost V 7 bases and J 4 bases, with 13 bases left between them.

The chain uses TRBV29-1 and TRBJ1-3, with 9 bases lining up with TRBD1. The CDR3 extends over 13 amino acids. Trimming at V came to 4 bases and at J to 8 bases, leaving 6 bases not matched to a gene. Germline V gene data show CDR1 as SQVTM and CDR2 as ANQGSEA. CDR3: CSVAPDRGDTIYF. CDR3 DNA sequence: TGCAGCGTTGCCCCCGACAGGGGGGACACCATATATTTT.

The chain employs TRBV30 and TRBJ1-2; D unresolved. With 3 bases removed from V and 4 bases from J, the gap between germline ends came to 9 bases. Germline V gene data show CDR1 as GTSNPN and CDR2 as SVGIG (reference sequence). The length of the CDR3 is 12 residues. The CDR3 nucleotides read TGTGCCTGGAGGGAACCGGGCTATGGCTACACCTTC. This translates into CAWREPGYGYTF.

The chain joins TRBV30 to TRBJ2-7, with 7 bases fitting TRBD1. The J segment lost 6 bases and the V segment lost 5 bases, leaving 10 bases of the junction unmatched. Germline assignment: CDR1 GTSNPN and CDR2 SVGIG (reference sequence). The CDR3 totals 13 residues. The CDR3 protein is CAWVNRGTSEQYF. In DNA, the CDR3 is TGTGCCTGGGTCAACAGGGGCACCTCCGAGCAGTACTTC.

This clonotype was seen a single time. The gene calls are TRBV6-1 and TRBJ1-1; 7 nucleotides agree with TRBD1. Trimming took 4 bases from V and 1 from J; bases not matched to a gene: 12. CDR3 length: 17 amino acids. Per germline, CDR1 MNHNS and CDR2 SASEGT. This chain's CDR3 is CASSVLQRTGENTEAFF. In DNA, the CDR3 is TGTGCCAGCAGTGTGCTCCAACGGACAGGTGAGAACACTGAAGCTTTCTTT.

The CDR3 bases are TGTGCCAGCAGCCCCGGGGTACTCTACGAGCAGTACTTC. This gives the protein CASSPGVLYEQYF. The chain links TRBV7-2 to TRBJ2-7, with a tentative D call TRBD2 (5 bases). Germline assignment: CDR1 SGHTA and CDR2 FQGNSA. V lost 5 bases and J lost 3, with 11 bases in between. The CDR3 extends over 13 amino acids.

The chain uses TRBV30 and TRBJ1-1, with no clear D. CDR3 length: 12 residues. From germline, CDR1 is GTSNPN and CDR2 SVGIG (reference sequence). V was pared by 0 bases and J by 1 base, with 3 bases between. CDR3 in DNA: TGTGCCTGGAGTGTTACGAACACTGAAGCTTTCTTT. This encodes CAWSVTNTEAFF.

The CDR3 coding sequence is TGCGCCAGCAGCCAGACAGCCATGAACACTGAAGCTTTCTTT. Translating gives CASSQTAMNTEAFF. The chain has TRBV5-1 and TRBJ1-1; D perhaps matches TRBD1 (5 bases). CDR3 length: 14 amino acids. V was cut by 4 bases and J by 0 bases, with 10 bases left in between. Germline V gene lookup returns CDR1 SGHRS and CDR2 YFSETQ.

The chain has TRBV20-1 and TRBJ2-7, with unresolved D. Per germline, CDR1 DFQATT and CDR2 SNEGSKA (reference sequence). This CDR3 is built from 14 residues. V was shortened by 0 bases and J by 2 bases, with 11 bases between the two germline ends. CDR3 sequence reads: CSARDRDVAYEQYF. Here the CDR3 DNA reads TGCAGTGCTAGAGATCGAGACGTAGCCTACGAGCAGTACTTC.

This chain joins TRBV21-1 and TRBJ2-7; the D segment call TRBD1 is taken from the table without a DNA check. TRBV21-1 is noted as a pseudogene. The CDR3 is made up of 13 amino acids. For the CDR3, the DNA is TGTGCCAGCACCCCGACAGACTCCTACGAGCAGTACTTC. It codes for CASTPTDSYEQYF.

The chain couples TRBV7-2 to TRBJ1-4, with D unclear. Germline V CDR1 and CDR2: SGHTA, FQGNSA. CDR3 size: 14 residues. Deletions cut 6 bases from V and 8 bases from J, with 16 bases between. DNA of the CDR3: TGTGCCAGCAGTCTAGCGGGTTTCGGGGAAAAACTGTTTTTT. Translating gives CASSLAGFGEKLFF.

The V call is TRBV9, the J call TRBJ2-4; TRBD1 aligns across 10 bases. This CDR3 is 16 amino acids long. Per germline, CDR1 SGDLS and CDR2 YYNGEE. The trim removed 3 bases at V and 0 bases at J, leaving 3 bases unmatched. The CDR3 DNA reads TGTGCCAGCAGCGACGACAGGGGGCTAGCCAAAAACATTCAGTACTTC. It translates to CASSDDRGLAKNIQYF. Looking up the rest from reference TRBV9 and TRBJ2-4 gives the full variable domain: DSGVTQTPKHLITATGQRVTLRCSPRSGDLSVYWYQQSLDQGLQFLIQYYNGEERAKGNILERFSAQQFPDLHSELNLSSLELGDSALYFCASSDDRGLAKNIQYFGAGTRLSVL.

J is TRBJ2-1 and V is TRBV27; D may be TRBD1 (6 bases). Trimming took 7 bases from V and 10 from J, leaving 20 bases between them. Germline loops: CDR1 MNHEY, CDR2 SMNVEV (reference sequence). The CDR3 totals 14 residues. The CDR3 DNA sequence: TGTGCCAGCACACGAACACCCCGACAGGAGGAGCAGTTCTTC. Amino acids: CASTRTPRQEEQFF.

The chain's CDR3 is CASSVQGIGYEQYF. CDR3 DNA: TGCGCCAGCAGCGTACAGGGTATCGGGTACGAGCAGTACTTC. J is TRBJ2-7 and V is TRBV4-1; perhaps TRBD1 as D (6 bases). Germline V CDR1 and CDR2: MGHRA, YSYEKL. Trimming left V 5 bases short and J 4 bases short, with 15 bases between. The CDR3 loop spans 14 amino acids.

V and J are TRBV4-1 and TRBJ2-2, with D perhaps TRBD2 (6 bases). Germline lookup yields CDR1 MGHRA and CDR2 YSYEKL. This CDR3 comprises 16 residues. The V gene lost 4 bases and the J gene lost 3 bases, with 15 bases spanning the gap. The CDR3 region is CASSRDGGFDTGELFF. The DNA of the CDR3 is TGCGCCAGCAGCCGCGACGGGGGATTCGACACCGGGGAGCTGTTTTTT.

Here the CDR3 reads CSARDLETQYF. The CDR3 DNA reads TGCAGTGCTAGAGATTTAGAGACCCAGTACTTC. This chain uses TRBV20-1 with TRBJ2-5; D gene uncertain. Germline CDR1 is DFQATT and CDR2 is SNEGSKA (reference sequence). This CDR3 has 11 residues. V lost 0 bases and J lost 4, with 3 bases in between.